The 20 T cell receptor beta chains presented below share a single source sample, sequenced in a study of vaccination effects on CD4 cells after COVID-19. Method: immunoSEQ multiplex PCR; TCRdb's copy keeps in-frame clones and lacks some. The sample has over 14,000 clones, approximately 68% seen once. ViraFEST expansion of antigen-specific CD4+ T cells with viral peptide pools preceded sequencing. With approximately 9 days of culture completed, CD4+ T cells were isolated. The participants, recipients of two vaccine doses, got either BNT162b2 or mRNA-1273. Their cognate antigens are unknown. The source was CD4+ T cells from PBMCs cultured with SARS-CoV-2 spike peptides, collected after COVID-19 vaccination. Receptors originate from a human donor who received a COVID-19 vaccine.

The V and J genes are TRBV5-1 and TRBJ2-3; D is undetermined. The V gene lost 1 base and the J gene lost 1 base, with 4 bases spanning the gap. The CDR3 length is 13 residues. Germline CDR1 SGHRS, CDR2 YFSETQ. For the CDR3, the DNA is TGCGCCAGCAGCTTGATGGGCACAGATACGCAGTATTTT. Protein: CASSLMGTDTQYF. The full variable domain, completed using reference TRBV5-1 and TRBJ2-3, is KAGVTQTPRYLIKTRGQQVTLSCSPISGHRSVSWYQQTPGQGLQFLFEYFSETQRNKGNFPGRFSGRQFSNSRSEMNVSTLELGDSALYLCASSLMGTDTQYFGPGTRLTVL.

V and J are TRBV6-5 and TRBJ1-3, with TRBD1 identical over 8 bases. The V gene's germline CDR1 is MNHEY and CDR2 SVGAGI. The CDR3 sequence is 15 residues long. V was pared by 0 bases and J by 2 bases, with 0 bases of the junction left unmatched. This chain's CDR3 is CASSYSTGAGNTIYF. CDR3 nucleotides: TGTGCCAGCAGTTACTCGACAGGGGCTGGAAACACCATATATTTT.

CDR3 sequence (DNA): TGTGCCAGCAGTGAACTAGCGGGAGAGCAAGAGACCCAGTACTTC. Amino acid sequence: CASSELAGEQETQYF. V and J are TRBV6-1 and TRBJ2-5; 10 positions agree with TRBD2. Looked up from germline, CDR1 is MNHNS and CDR2 is SASEGT. V lost 2 bases to trimming and J lost 2 bases; unmatched junction nucleotides: 2. The CDR3 consists of 15 residues.

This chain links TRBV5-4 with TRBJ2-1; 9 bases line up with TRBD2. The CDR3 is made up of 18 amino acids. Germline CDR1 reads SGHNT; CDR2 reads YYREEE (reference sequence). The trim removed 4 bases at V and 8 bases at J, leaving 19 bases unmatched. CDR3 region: CASSRRTIAGGGADEQFF. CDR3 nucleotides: TGTGCCAGCAGCCGCCGGACAATCGCGGGCGGGGGGGCAGATGAGCAGTTCTTC.

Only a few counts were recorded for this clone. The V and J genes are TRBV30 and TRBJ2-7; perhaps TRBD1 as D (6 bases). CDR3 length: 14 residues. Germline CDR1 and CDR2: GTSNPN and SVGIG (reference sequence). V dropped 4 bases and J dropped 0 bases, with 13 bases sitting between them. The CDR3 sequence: CAWKQGFSSYEQYF. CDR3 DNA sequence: TGTGCCTGGAAACAGGGCTTTAGCTCCTACGAGCAGTACTTC.

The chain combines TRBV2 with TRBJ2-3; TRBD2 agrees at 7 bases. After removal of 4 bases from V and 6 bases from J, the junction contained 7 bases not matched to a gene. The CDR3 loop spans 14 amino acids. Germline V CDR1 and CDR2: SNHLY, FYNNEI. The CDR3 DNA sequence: TGTGCCAGCAGTGGGGGGGGGAAGATGGATACGCAGTATTTT. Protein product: CASSGGGKMDTQYF.

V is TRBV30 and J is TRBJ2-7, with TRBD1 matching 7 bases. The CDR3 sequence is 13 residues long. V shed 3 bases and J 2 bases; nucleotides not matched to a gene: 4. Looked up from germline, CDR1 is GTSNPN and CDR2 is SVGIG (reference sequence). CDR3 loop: CAWRPTGAYEQYF. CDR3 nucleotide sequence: TGTGCCTGGAGACCTACAGGGGCCTACGAGCAGTACTTC.

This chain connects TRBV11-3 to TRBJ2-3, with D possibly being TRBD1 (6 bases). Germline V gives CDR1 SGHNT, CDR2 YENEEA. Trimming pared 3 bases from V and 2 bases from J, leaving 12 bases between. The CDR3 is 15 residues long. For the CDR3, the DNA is TGTGCCAGCAGCTTGGAAGGGACACTCACAGATACGCAGTATTTT. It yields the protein CASSLEGTLTDTQYF.

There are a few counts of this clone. CDR3 region: CASSFAGGPEEQFF. The CDR3, as DNA: TGCGCCAGCAGCTTCGCGGGAGGGCCTGAGGAGCAGTTCTTC. The chain couples TRBV5-1 to TRBJ2-1; 9 bases fit TRBD2. In germline, CDR1 is SGHRS, CDR2 YFSETQ. The CDR3 runs to 14 residues. The trim removed 2 bases at V and 10 bases at J, leaving 7 bases unmatched. Full variable domain (remainder filled in from reference TRBV5-1 and TRBJ2-1): KAGVTQTPRYLIKTRGQQVTLSCSPISGHRSVSWYQQTPGQGLQFLFEYFSETQRNKGNFPGRFSGRQFSNSRSEMNVSTLELGDSALYLCASSFAGGPEEQFFGPGTRLTVL.

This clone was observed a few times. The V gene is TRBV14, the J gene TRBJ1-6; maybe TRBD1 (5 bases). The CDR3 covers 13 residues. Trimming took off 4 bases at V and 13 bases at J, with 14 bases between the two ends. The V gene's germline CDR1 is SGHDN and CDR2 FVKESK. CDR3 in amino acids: CASSPFQGSPLHF. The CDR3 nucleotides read TGTGCCAGCAGCCCTTTTCAGGGCTCCCCCCTCCACTTT.

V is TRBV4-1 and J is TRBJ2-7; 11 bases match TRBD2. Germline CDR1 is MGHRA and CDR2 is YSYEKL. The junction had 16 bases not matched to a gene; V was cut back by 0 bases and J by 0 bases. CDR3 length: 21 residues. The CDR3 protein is CASSQDPVGVAGGPGSYEQYF. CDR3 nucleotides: TGCGCCAGCAGCCAAGACCCCGTAGGAGTAGCGGGAGGGCCGGGCTCCTACGAGCAGTACTTC.

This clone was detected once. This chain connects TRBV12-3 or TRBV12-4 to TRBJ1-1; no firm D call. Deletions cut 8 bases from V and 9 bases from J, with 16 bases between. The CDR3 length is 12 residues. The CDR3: CASLTRREQAFF. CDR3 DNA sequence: TGTGCCAGCCTGACCAGGAGAGAACAAGCTTTCTTT.

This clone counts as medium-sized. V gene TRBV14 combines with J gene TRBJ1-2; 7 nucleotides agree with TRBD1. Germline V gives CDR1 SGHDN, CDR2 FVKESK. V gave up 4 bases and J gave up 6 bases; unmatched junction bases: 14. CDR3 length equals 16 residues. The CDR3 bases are TGTGCCAGCAGCCGCCGGACAGGCGATCCCCGGAATGGCTACACCTTC. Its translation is CASSRRTGDPRNGYTF.

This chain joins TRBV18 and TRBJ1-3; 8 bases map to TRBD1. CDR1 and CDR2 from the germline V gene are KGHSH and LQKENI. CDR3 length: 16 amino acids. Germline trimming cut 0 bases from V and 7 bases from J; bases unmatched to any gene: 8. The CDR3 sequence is CASSPPEQGVMNTIYF. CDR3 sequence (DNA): TGTGCCAGCTCACCACCCGAACAGGGGGTCATGAACACCATATATTTT. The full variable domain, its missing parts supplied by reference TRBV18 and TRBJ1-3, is NAGVMQNPRHLVRRRGQEARLRCSPMKGHSHVYWYRQLPEEGLKFMVYLQKENIIDESGMPKERFSAEFPKEGPSILRIQQVVRGDSAAYFCASSPPEQGVMNTIYFGEGSWLTVV.

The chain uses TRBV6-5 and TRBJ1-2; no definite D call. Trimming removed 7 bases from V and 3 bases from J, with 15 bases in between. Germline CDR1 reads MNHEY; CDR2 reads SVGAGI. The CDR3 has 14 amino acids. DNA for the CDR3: TGTGCCAGCAACCTTTCCCGAGGCCACTATGGCTACACCTTC. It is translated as CASNLSRGHYGYTF.

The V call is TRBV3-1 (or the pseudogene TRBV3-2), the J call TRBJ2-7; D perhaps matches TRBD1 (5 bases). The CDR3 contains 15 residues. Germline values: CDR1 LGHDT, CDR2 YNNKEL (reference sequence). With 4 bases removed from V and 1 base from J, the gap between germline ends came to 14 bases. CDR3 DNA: TGTGCCAGCAGCCCTTCTTTGACAGAATCCTACGAGCAGTACTTC. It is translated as CASSPSLTESYEQYF.

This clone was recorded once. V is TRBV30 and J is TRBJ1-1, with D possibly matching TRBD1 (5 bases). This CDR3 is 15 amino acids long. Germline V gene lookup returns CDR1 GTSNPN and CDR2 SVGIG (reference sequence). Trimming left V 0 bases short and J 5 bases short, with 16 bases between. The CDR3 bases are TGTGCCTGGAGTGTACTAAGGGGCGGAGGGACTGAAGCTTTCTTT. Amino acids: CAWSVLRGGGTEAFF.

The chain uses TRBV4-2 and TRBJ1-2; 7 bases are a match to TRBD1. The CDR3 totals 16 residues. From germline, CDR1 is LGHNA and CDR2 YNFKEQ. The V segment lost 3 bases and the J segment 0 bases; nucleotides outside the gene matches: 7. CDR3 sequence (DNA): TGTGCCAGCAGCCAGCTACCGGGACAGTCTAACTATGGCTACACCTTC. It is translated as CASSQLPGQSNYGYTF.

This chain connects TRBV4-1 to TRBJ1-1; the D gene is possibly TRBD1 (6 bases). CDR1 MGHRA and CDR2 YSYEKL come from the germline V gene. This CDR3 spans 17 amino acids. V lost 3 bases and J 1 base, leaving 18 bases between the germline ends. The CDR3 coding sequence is TGCGCCAGCAGCCACCACCTTGGGGACAAAAGGAACACTGAAGCTTTCTTT. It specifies CASSHHLGDKRNTEAFF.

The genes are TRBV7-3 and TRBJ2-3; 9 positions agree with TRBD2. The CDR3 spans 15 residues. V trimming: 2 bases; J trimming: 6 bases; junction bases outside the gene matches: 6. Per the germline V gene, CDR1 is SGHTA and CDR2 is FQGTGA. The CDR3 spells CASSLGGGAADTQYF. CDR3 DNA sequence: TGTGCCAGCAGCTTAGGCGGGGGGGCGGCGGATACGCAGTATTTT.